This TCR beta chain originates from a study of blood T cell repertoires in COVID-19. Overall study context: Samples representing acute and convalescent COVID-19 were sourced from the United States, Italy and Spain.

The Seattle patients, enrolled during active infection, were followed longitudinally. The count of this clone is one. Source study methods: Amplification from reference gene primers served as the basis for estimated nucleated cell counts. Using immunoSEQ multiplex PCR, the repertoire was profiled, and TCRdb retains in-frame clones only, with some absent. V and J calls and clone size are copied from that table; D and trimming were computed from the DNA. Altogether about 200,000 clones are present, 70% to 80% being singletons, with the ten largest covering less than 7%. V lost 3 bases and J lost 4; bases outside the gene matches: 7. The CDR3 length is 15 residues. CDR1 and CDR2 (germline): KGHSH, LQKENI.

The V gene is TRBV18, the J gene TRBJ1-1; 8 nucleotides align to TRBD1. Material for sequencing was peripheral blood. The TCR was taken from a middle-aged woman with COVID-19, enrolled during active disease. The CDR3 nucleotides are TGTGCCAGCTCACCCTTTAGCGACAGGGGCACTGAAGCTTTCTTT. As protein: CASSPFSDRGTEAFF.